The clone carrying this T cell receptor beta chain was counted many times. The data were obtained in a study of blood T cells in healthy people across ages. Overall study: When template switching was applied, about one barcoded beta molecule was captured per two T cells.

Using a J-beta primer mix together with a sample-barcoded 5' primer, a second PCR was run for roughly 7 to 12 cycles. Using its own MiXCR run on the 5' RACE reads, TCRdb lists one record per CDR3 protein. The sample has 850,000 to 1,000,000 distinct CDR3 sequences, roughly 52% seen once. In germline, CDR1 is SGHRS, CDR2 YFSETQ. J was trimmed by 3 bases and V by 3 bases; bases with no gene match: 6. The CDR3 sequence is 14 residues long. There were at least 6 micrograms of total RNA extracted from every sample. The sample taken for sequencing was blood. The sequence came from a young man in good health. J is TRBJ2-7 and V is TRBV5-1; TRBD2 agrees at 7 bases. The CDR3 nucleotides are TGCGCCAGCAGCTCCTCGGGGGGTAGCTACGAGCAGTACTTC. Its protein is CASSSSGGSYEQYF.